These 21 T cell receptor beta chains came from one sample sequenced in a study of shared T cell receptors in the human thymus. Libraries were prepared by immunoSEQ multiplex PCR; TCRdb keeps only in-frame clonotypes and omits some of them. The table includes more than 300,000 clones, approximately 95% detected once. The sample taken for sequencing was thymocytes. Every receptor here comes from a human donor.

The chain combines TRBV21-1 with TRBJ1-2; the DNA was not compared with TRBD1, the D call given in the table. TRBV21-1 is listed as a pseudogene. The CDR3 runs 17 residues. The CDR3 is CASSKLTGQRSLYGYTF. CDR3 in DNA: TGTGCCAGCAGCAAATTGACAGGCCAAAGGTCGTTATATGGCTACACCTTC.

This rearrangement joins TRBV7-9 to TRBJ1-1, with D uncertain. Germline lookup yields CDR1 SEHNR and CDR2 FQNEAQ (reference sequence). This CDR3 region has 15 residues. Trimming stripped 5 bases from V and 3 bases from J, with 16 bases between. The CDR3 bases are TGTGCCAGCAGCCCCCCCCCGGTGGAGGACACTGAAGCTTTCTTT. Translating gives CASSPPPVEDTEAFF.

The chain recombines TRBV2 with TRBJ2-7; D could derive from TRBD1 or TRBD2 (5 bases each). This CDR3 is 15 amino acids long. Germline V gene lookup returns CDR1 SNHLY and CDR2 FYNNEI. Trimming removed 3 bases from V and 0 bases from J, with 12 bases in between. The CDR3 reads CASSDRDQSSYEQYF. CDR3 DNA: TGTGCCAGCAGTGACCGGGACCAAAGCTCCTACGAGCAGTACTTC.

In its sample, this clone was seen once. This rearrangement joins TRBV2 to TRBJ2-5; 8 bases fit TRBD2. CDR3 length: 16 residues. The germline CDR1 and CDR2 sequences are SNHLY and FYNNEI. J gave up 2 bases and V 0 bases, and 5 bases lay outside the gene matches. The CDR3 region is CASSEAPGGPQETQYF. The CDR3 DNA reads TGTGCCAGCAGTGAAGCCCCGGGAGGGCCTCAAGAGACCCAGTACTTC. Based on the CDR3 plus reference TRBV2 and TRBJ2-5, the full variable domain is EPEVTQTPSHQVTQMGQEVILRCVPISNHLYFYWYRQILGQKVEFLVSFYNNEISEKSEIFDDQFSVERPDGSNFTLKIRSTKLEDSAMYFCASSEAPGGPQETQYFGPGTRLLVL.

The genes are TRBV14 and TRBJ2-3; 10 bases align to TRBD2. This CDR3 is built from 17 residues. Trimming removed 1 base from V and 2 bases from J; junction bases left unmatched: 6. Germline V gene lookup returns CDR1 SGHDN and CDR2 FVKESK. The CDR3 here is CASSQVSGRGPTDTQYF. In DNA form, the CDR3 reads TGTGCCAGCAGCCAAGTCAGCGGGAGGGGGCCCACAGATACGCAGTATTTT.

The rearrangement links TRBV27 to TRBJ2-7; 11 nucleotides agree with TRBD2. After removal of 2 bases from V and 4 bases from J, the junction contained 4 bases not matched to a gene. The CDR3 contains 15 residues. Germline V lookup: CDR1 MNHEY, CDR2 SMNVEV (reference sequence). This CDR3 reads CASSLRLAGTYEQYF. CDR3 nucleotide sequence: TGTGCCAGCAGTTTACGACTAGCGGGGACATACGAGCAGTACTTC.

The rearrangement uses TRBV30 and TRBJ2-7; D not resolved. CDR3 length: 12 residues. Deletions cut 1 base from V and 12 bases from J, with 16 bases between. Germline V gene lookup returns CDR1 GTSNPN and CDR2 SVGIG (reference sequence). The CDR3: CAWSGTEIRLYF. The CDR3 coding sequence is TGTGCCTGGAGTGGGACCGAGATTCGACTGTACTTC.

The CDR3 DNA reads TGTGCCAGCAGCTTACGGGACAGGGGTAGGTACGAGCAGTACTTC. Translating it yields CASSLRDRGRYEQYF. This sequence joins TRBV11-2 and TRBJ2-7; 10 bases agree with TRBD1. The CDR3 covers 15 residues. After removal of 2 bases from V and 4 bases from J, the junction contained 5 bases not matched to a gene. Germline-derived CDR1 and CDR2 are SGHAT and FQNNGV.

The CDR3 DNA sequence: TGCGCCAGCAGCTTGGTCATTGGACAGGGAATGGTGTCTGGAAACACCATATATTTT. Translated, it gives CASSLVIGQGMVSGNTIYF. The chain links TRBV5-1 to TRBJ1-3, with TRBD1 matching over 8 bases. CDR1 is SGHRS and CDR2 is YFSETQ in the germline V gene. The CDR3 is 19 residues long. V gave up 0 bases and J gave up 1 base; unmatched junction bases: 12.

The V call is TRBV7-2, the J call TRBJ1-1; TRBD1 is a possible D gene (5 bases). This CDR3 has 18 residues. Looked up from germline, CDR1 is SGHTA and CDR2 is FQGNSA. The ends were cut back, 5 bases at V and 3 bases at J, with 25 bases in the middle. CDR3 in DNA: TGTGCCAGCAGCAACGAGGTTCACTCTTGGGACGCATACACTGAAGCTTTCTTT. This encodes CASSNEVHSWDAYTEAFF.

This chain joins TRBV27 and TRBJ2-7; D might be TRBD1 (7 bases). The CDR3 contains 13 residues. Germline V gene lookup returns CDR1 MNHEY and CDR2 SMNVEV (reference sequence). The V end was cut by 5 bases, the J end by 4 bases, with 12 bases between. The CDR3 sequence is CASSAGGRYEQYF. In DNA form, the CDR3 reads TGTGCCAGCAGTGCAGGGGGGCGGTACGAGCAGTACTTC.

The V and J genes are TRBV11-2 and TRBJ1-5; tentative D call: TRBD1 (5 bases). V was clipped by 4 bases and J by 3 bases, with 10 bases between them. Germline V gene data show CDR1 as SGHAT and CDR2 as FQNNGV. The CDR3 runs 14 residues. The CDR3 region has the DNA TGTGCCAGCAGCTCGGGGGTCCCCAATCAGCCCCAGCATTTT. Amino acid sequence: CASSSGVPNQPQHF.

Points on this clone: Other nucleotide sequences from this sample produce the same CDR3. V is TRBV20-1 and J is TRBJ2-7; D call uncertain. Germline-derived CDR1 and CDR2 are DFQATT and SNEGSKA (reference sequence). CDR3 length: 11 amino acids. The germline V and J ends were trimmed by 1 base and 3 bases, with 4 bases remaining between them. DNA for the CDR3: TGCAGTGCTAGAGGAGGCTACGAGCAGTACTTC. This translates into CSARGGYEQYF.

The chain links TRBV27 to TRBJ2-7; D uncertain. The germline CDR1 and CDR2 sequences are MNHEY and SMNVEV (reference sequence). This CDR3 is 13 amino acids long. V was trimmed by 1 base and J by 9 bases, leaving 13 bases between them. CDR3 sequence: CASSLLARRAQYF. CDR3 coding DNA: TGTGCCAGCAGTTTATTGGCGCGAAGGGCGCAGTACTTC.

The V gene is TRBV7-3, the J gene TRBJ2-1; D is undetermined. The V gene lost 2 bases and the J gene lost 8 bases, with 10 bases spanning the gap. Per germline, CDR1 SGHTA and CDR2 FQGTGA. The CDR3 is made up of 13 amino acids. For the CDR3, the DNA is TGTGCCAGCAGCTTAGACTGCCTCCATGAGCAGTTCTTC. Encoded protein: CASSLDCLHEQFF.

V is TRBV6-1 and J is TRBJ1-2; the D is unclear. Per germline, CDR1 MNHNS and CDR2 SASEGT. V was cut by 3 bases and J by 6 bases, with 2 bases left in between. CDR3 length equals 10 residues. CDR3 sequence reads: CASSDNGYTF. The CDR3 nucleotides are TGTGCCAGCAGTGACAATGGCTACACCTTC.

V and J are TRBV27 and TRBJ2-1, with D perhaps being TRBD1 or TRBD2 (5 bases each). The CDR3 runs to 19 residues. CDR1 is MNHEY, CDR2 SMNVEV, per germline (reference sequence). V dropped 5 bases and J dropped 0 bases, with 23 bases sitting between them. The CDR3 sequence: CASSPRDQWSGSSYNEQFF. CDR3 coding DNA: TGTGCCAGCAGTCCTCGGGACCAGTGGTCGGGGAGCTCCTACAATGAGCAGTTCTTC.

The chain employs TRBV7-2 and TRBJ2-7, with a tentative D call TRBD2 (5 bases). Germline V gives CDR1 SGHTA, CDR2 FQGNSA. The CDR3 has 16 residues. V was cut by 1 base and J by 0 bases, with 13 bases left in between. CDR3 region: CASSLDVGVPSYEQYF. CDR3 sequence (DNA): TGTGCCAGCAGCTTAGACGTCGGGGTTCCCTCCTACGAGCAGTACTTC. The full variable domain, with the rest looked up from reference TRBV7-2 and TRBJ2-7, is GAGVSQSPSNKVTEKGKDVELRCDPISGHTALYWYRQSLGQGLEFLIYFQGNSAPDKSGLPSDRFSAERTGGSVSTLTIQRTQQEDSAVYLCASSLDVGVPSYEQYFGPGTRLTVT.

This chain links TRBV4-2 with TRBJ2-7; 9 bases match TRBD2. V shed 7 bases and J 2 bases; nucleotides not matched to a gene: 6. Germline V gene lookup returns CDR1 LGHNA and CDR2 YNFKEQ. There are 14 residues in the CDR3. The CDR3 here is CASTRTSDPYEQYF. The CDR3 bases are TGTGCCAGCACCCGGACTAGCGACCCCTACGAGCAGTACTTC.

CDR3: CASSPQWQSGNTIYF. As DNA, the CDR3 is TGTGCCAGCTCACCACAGTGGCAGTCTGGAAACACCATATATTTT. The rearrangement joins TRBV18 to TRBJ1-3; unclear D gene. Germline V gene sequence: CDR1 KGHSH, CDR2 LQKENI. The CDR3 spans 15 residues. V was trimmed by 1 base and J by 1 base, leaving 8 bases between them.

The chain combines TRBV28 with TRBJ2-5; 9 bases are a match to TRBD1. Germline V gene sequence: CDR1 MDHEN, CDR2 SYDVKM. CDR3 size: 20 residues. V was clipped by 6 bases and J by 5 bases; unmatched bases: 25. The CDR3 DNA is TGTGCCAGCAGGAAATCCCCGCCAGACAGGGGGAGGACTGGGGTTGAGACCCAGTACTTC. Its translation: CASRKSPPDRGRTGVETQYF.